The 21 T cell receptor beta chains below all came from one sample that was sequenced in a study of shared clonotypes between healthy human individuals. The data were produced by immunoSEQ multiplex PCR, yet TCRdb's version contains in-frame clones alone and is incomplete. This sample has approximately 2.4 million clones, with more than 90% found just once. Sample: naive CD4+ T cells sorted from blood. Regarding subset: CD45RA+ positively selected. These receptors originate from a man between 18 and 35 years old in good health.

The V gene is TRBV6-5, the J gene TRBJ2-2; no clear D. Trimming pared 6 bases from V and 5 bases from J, leaving 13 bases between. The CDR3 consists of 14 residues. Germline V lookup: CDR1 MNHEY, CDR2 SVGAGI. CDR3 loop: CASSRSTVTGELFF. DNA for the CDR3: TGTGCCAGCAGCCGCTCGACTGTTACCGGGGAGCTGTTTTTT.

This chain links TRBV5-1 with TRBJ2-7; 7 bases agree with TRBD1. Germline loops: CDR1 SGHRS, CDR2 YFSETQ. The V and J ends lost 4 bases and 0 bases, in that order; junction bases with no gene match: 10. The CDR3 has 16 residues. This CDR3 reads CASSLRGQVRSYEQYF. The CDR3 bases are TGCGCCAGCAGCCTTCGCGGACAGGTGCGCTCCTACGAGCAGTACTTC.

CDR3 region: CASTPFGGTDTQYF. The CDR3 DNA reads as TGTGCCAGTACCCCCTTTGGGGGCACAGATACGCAGTATTTT. The chain carries TRBV19 and TRBJ2-3; no clear D. This CDR3 comprises 14 residues. V gave up 7 bases and J gave up 1 base, with 12 bases separating them. The germline gives CDR1 LNHDA, CDR2 SQIVND (reference sequence).

The V and J genes are TRBV10-3 and TRBJ2-1; 9 nucleotides agree with TRBD2. Trimming cost V 5 bases and J 6 bases; bases outside gene matches: 8. The CDR3 loop spans 15 amino acids. Germline lookup yields CDR1 ENHRY and CDR2 SYGVKD. The CDR3 region is CAISLAGAAGNEQFF. The CDR3 region has the DNA TGTGCCATCAGTTTAGCGGGAGCAGCCGGCAATGAGCAGTTCTTC.

Notes on this clone: Other DNA sequences from this sample encode an identical CDR3 as well. The chain couples TRBV9 to TRBJ2-1; no definite D call. The CDR3 sequence is 15 residues long. V dropped 0 bases and J dropped 0 bases, with 7 bases sitting between them. CDR1 and CDR2 (germline): SGDLS, YYNGEE. The CDR3 loop is CASSVVGSSYNEQFF. As DNA, the CDR3 is TGTGCCAGCAGCGTAGTCGGTAGCTCCTACAATGAGCAGTTCTTC.

The rearrangement uses TRBV29-1 and TRBJ1-1, with no clear D. V lost 0 bases to trimming and J lost 2 bases, with 7 bases between them. The CDR3 has 13 residues. Germline V gene data show CDR1 as SQVTM and CDR2 as ANQGSEA. The CDR3 DNA reads as TGCAGCGTTGAAGAATCGATTAACACTGAAGCTTTCTTT. It encodes CSVEESINTEAFF.

The CDR3, as DNA: TGCAGCGTTGAGGGTGGCAGAAGCTCCTACAATGAGCAGTTCTTC. Translation gives CSVEGGRSSYNEQFF. This sequence joins TRBV29-1 and TRBJ2-1, with D unresolved. V was trimmed by 3 bases and J by 0 bases, leaving 12 bases between them. CDR1 and CDR2 from the germline V gene are SQVTM and ANQGSEA. The CDR3 loop spans 15 amino acids.

The rearrangement joins TRBV6-1 to TRBJ1-2; possibly TRBD1 for D (5 bases). CDR1 is MNHNS and CDR2 is SASEGT in the germline V gene. The CDR3 consists of 13 residues. V gave up 0 bases and J gave up 9 bases, with 11 bases separating them. The CDR3 bases are TGTGCCAGCAGTGAAGCCCAGGGTAGGAGCTACACCTTC. This sequence encodes CASSEAQGRSYTF.

The V and J genes are TRBV9 and TRBJ2-5; D not certain. Trimming cost V 0 bases and J 2 bases, with 11 bases left between them. This CDR3 comprises 15 residues. Looked up from germline, CDR1 is SGDLS and CDR2 is YYNGEE. CDR3 residues: CASSVDLVSQETQYF. CDR3 DNA: TGTGCCAGCAGCGTAGATCTAGTAAGTCAAGAGACCCAGTACTTC.

The CDR3 spells CASLPGGGTDTQYF. CDR3 bases: TGTGCCAGCCTTCCAGGGGGAGGAACAGATACGCAGTATTTT. V usage is TRBV11-2 and J usage is TRBJ2-3, with D perhaps TRBD1 (7 bases). In germline, CDR1 is SGHAT, CDR2 FQNNGV. This CDR3 has 14 residues. The ends were cut back, 8 bases at V and 3 bases at J, with 15 bases in the middle.

The chain uses TRBV5-4 and TRBJ2-3; D remains ambiguous. This CDR3 is built from 14 residues. Germline V gene data show CDR1 as SGHNT and CDR2 as YYREEE (reference sequence). Deletions cut 2 bases from V and 2 bases from J, with 9 bases between. CDR3 loop: CASSLPKITDTQYF. The CDR3 nucleotides are TGTGCCAGCAGCTTACCAAAGATCACAGATACGCAGTATTTT.

This clone was found a few times. This chain joins TRBV6-5 and TRBJ1-5; D is undetermined. The germline gives CDR1 MNHEY, CDR2 SVGAGI. The CDR3 extends over 10 amino acids. V was cut by 7 bases and J by 5 bases, with 3 bases left in between. CDR3 in amino acids: CASNDQPQHF. CDR3 coding DNA: TGTGCCAGCAATGATCAGCCCCAGCATTTT.

The genes are TRBV6-6 and TRBJ1-2; no clear D. The germline V and J ends were trimmed by 6 bases and 4 bases, with 15 bases remaining between them. Germline lookup yields CDR1 MNHNY and CDR2 SVGAGI (reference sequence). CDR3 length: 14 amino acids. DNA of the CDR3: TGTGCCAGCAGCCCGGATGAAGGGCTCTATGGCTACACCTTC. Translating gives CASSPDEGLYGYTF.

The V call is TRBV19, the J call TRBJ1-2, with D unresolved. Germline V gene lookup returns CDR1 LNHDA and CDR2 SQIVND (reference sequence). Trimming took 4 bases from V and 5 from J, leaving 11 bases between them. The length of the CDR3 is 13 residues. The CDR3 loop is CASSTWRRYGYTF. Here the CDR3 DNA reads TGTGCCAGTAGTACATGGCGACGGTATGGCTACACCTTC.

V and J are TRBV11-2 and TRBJ2-5; 9 nucleotides match TRBD2. There are 17 residues in the CDR3. In germline, CDR1 is SGHAT, CDR2 FQNNGV. V trimming: 5 bases; J trimming: 0 bases; junction bases outside the gene matches: 10. CDR3 sequence (DNA): TGTGCCAGCAGCCCTCTAGTAGCGGGGGTTTACCAAGAGACCCAGTACTTC. This sequence encodes CASSPLVAGVYQETQYF.

The gene calls are TRBV30 and TRBJ1-5; 7 bases line up with TRBD1. CDR3 size: 14 residues. V dropped 2 bases and J dropped 7; count of bases not matched to a gene: 8. Germline V gives CDR1 GTSNPN, CDR2 SVGIG (reference sequence). The DNA of the CDR3 is TGTGCCTGGAGTCCCCCAGGGGGTGGACAGCCCCAGCATTTT. Protein product: CAWSPPGGGQPQHF. The full variable domain, completed using reference TRBV30 and TRBJ1-5, is SQTIHQWPATLVQPVGSPLSLECTVEGTSNPNLYWYRQAAGRGLQLLFYSVGIGQISSEVPQNLSASRPQDRQFILSSKKLLLSDSGFYLCAWSPPGGGQPQHFGDGTRLSIL.

The genes are TRBV5-1 and TRBJ2-7; D is undetermined. Germline V lookup: CDR1 SGHRS, CDR2 YFSETQ. V lost 0 bases and J lost 3, with 16 bases in between. The CDR3 spans 16 residues. CDR3 region: CASSLGELQAYYEQYF. The DNA for the CDR3 is TGCGCCAGCAGCTTGGGGGAACTGCAGGCTTACTACGAGCAGTACTTC.

V is TRBV9 and J is TRBJ2-7; 12 bases are shared with TRBD2. The CDR3 runs 15 residues. Trimming cost V 0 bases and J 7 bases; bases outside gene matches: 5. Germline V gene data show CDR1 as SGDLS and CDR2 as YYNGEE. Here the CDR3 DNA reads TGTGCCAGCAGCGTAGGACTAGCGGGAGTGGATGAGCAGTACTTC. Protein product: CASSVGLAGVDEQYF.

The rearrangement joins TRBV15 to TRBJ2-7; D is tentatively TRBD1 or TRBD2 (5 bases each). This CDR3 is 16 amino acids long. CDR1 and CDR2 (germline): LNHNV, YYDKDF (reference sequence). Trimming stripped 0 bases from V and 0 bases from J, with 12 bases between. The CDR3 DNA is TGTGCCACCAGCAGAGATTGGGACGGCAGCTCCTACGAGCAGTACTTC. It encodes CATSRDWDGSSYEQYF.

In the case of this clone: The same CDR3 can be traced to other DNA sequences in this sample. The rearrangement links TRBV6-5 to TRBJ1-2, with a tentative D call TRBD1 (5 bases). The CDR3 consists of 12 residues. The germline V and J ends were trimmed by 4 bases and 5 bases, with 8 bases remaining between them. Germline V gene lookup returns CDR1 MNHEY and CDR2 SVGAGI. CDR3 DNA sequence: TGTGCCAGCAGTTCGACAGATTATGGCTACACCTTC. As protein: CASSSTDYGYTF.

V usage is TRBV5-1 and J usage is TRBJ2-5; TRBD2 is a possible D gene (6 bases). From germline, CDR1 is SGHRS and CDR2 YFSETQ. The CDR3 length is 16 residues. V was clipped by 1 base and J by 4 bases, with 17 bases between them. Here the CDR3 DNA reads TGCGCCAGCAGCTTGCAGTTGGGGGGTACGGGAGAGACCCAGTACTTC. The encoded protein is CASSLQLGGTGETQYF.